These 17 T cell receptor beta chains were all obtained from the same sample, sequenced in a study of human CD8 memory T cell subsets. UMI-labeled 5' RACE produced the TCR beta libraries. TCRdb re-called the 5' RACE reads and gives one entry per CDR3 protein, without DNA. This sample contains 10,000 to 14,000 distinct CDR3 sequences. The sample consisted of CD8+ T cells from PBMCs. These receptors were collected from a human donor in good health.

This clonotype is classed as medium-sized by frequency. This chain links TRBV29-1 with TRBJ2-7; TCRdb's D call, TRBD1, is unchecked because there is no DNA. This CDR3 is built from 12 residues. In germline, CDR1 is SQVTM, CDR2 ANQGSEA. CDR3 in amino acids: CSAPGQGTEQYF.

CDR3 loop: CASSQDWSRPTSEQYF. The genes are TRBV4-3 and TRBJ2-7; TCRdb's D call, TRBD2, is unchecked because there is no DNA. The germline V gene has CDR1 LGHNA and CDR2 YSLEER. This CDR3 contains 16 residues.

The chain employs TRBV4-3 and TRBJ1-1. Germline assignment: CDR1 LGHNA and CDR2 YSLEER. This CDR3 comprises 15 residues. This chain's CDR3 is CASSQDRTSWTEAFF.

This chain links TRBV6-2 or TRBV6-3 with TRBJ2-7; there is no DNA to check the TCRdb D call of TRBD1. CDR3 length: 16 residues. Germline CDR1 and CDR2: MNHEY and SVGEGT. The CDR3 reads CASSYPPDRADYEQYF.

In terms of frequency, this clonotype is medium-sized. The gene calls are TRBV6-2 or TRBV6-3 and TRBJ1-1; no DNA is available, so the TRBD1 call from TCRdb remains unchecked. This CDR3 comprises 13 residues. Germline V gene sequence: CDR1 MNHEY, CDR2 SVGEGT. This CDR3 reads CASRRGGRAEAFF.

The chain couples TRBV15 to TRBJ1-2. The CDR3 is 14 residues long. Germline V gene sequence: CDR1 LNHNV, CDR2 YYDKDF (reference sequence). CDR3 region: CATSRGGVNYGYTF.

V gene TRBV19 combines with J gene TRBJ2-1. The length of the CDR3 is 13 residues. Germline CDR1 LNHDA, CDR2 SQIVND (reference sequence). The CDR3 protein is CASSMTSSAEQFF.

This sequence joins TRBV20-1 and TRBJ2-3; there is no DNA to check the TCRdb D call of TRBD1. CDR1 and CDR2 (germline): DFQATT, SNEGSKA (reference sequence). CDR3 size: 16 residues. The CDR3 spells CSARDARGLRVDTQYF.

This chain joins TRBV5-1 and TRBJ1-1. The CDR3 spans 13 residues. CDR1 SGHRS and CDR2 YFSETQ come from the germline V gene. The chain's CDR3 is CASSFEVNTEAFF.

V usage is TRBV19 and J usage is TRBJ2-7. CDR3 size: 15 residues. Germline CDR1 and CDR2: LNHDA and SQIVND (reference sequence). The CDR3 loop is CASSMESDRLGEQYF.

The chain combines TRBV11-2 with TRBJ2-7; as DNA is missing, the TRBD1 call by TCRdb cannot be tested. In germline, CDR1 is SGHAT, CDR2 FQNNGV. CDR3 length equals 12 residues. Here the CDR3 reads CASGHGGYEQYF.

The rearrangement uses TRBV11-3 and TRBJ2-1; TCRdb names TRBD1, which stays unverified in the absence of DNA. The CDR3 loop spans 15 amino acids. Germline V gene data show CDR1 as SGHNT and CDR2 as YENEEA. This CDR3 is CASSFGTGDGNEQFF.

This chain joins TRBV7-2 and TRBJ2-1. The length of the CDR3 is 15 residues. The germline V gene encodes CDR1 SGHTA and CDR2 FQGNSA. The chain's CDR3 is CASRLAAASYNEQFF.

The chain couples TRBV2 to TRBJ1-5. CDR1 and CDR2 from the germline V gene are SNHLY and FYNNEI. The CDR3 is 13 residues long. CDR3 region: CASSSDPNQPQHF.

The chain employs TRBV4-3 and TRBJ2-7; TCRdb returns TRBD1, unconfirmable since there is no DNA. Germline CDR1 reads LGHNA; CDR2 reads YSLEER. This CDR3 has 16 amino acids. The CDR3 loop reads CASSHDTGTGNYEQYF.

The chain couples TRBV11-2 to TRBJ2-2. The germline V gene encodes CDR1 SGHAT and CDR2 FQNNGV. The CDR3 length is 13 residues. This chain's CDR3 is CASSLEFPGELFF. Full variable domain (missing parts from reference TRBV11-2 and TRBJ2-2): EAGVAQSPRYKIIEKRQSVAFWCNPISGHATLYWYQQILGQGPKLLIQFQNNGVVDDSQLPKDRFSAERLKGVDSTLKIQPAKLEDSAVYLCASSLEFPGELFFGEGSRLTVL.

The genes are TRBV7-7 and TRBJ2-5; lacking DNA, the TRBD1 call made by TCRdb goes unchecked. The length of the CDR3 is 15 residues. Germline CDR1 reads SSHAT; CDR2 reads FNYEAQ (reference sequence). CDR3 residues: CASSLEQGYQETQYF.